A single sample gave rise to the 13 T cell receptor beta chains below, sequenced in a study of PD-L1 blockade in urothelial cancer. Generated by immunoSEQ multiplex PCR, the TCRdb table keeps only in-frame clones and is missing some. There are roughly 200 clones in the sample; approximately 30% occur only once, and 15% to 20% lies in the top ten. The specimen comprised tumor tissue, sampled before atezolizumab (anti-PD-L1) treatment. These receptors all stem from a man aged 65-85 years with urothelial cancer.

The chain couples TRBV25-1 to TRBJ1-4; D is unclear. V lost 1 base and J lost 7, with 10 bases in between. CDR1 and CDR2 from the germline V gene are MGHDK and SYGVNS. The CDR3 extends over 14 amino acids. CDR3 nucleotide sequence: TGTGCCAGCAGTGAATCTGGGTCCGGTGAAAAACTGTTTTTT. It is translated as CASSESGSGEKLFF. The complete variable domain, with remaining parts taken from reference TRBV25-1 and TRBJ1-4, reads EADIYQTPRYLVIGTGKKITLECSQTMGHDKMYWYQQDPGMELHLIHYSYGVNSTEKGDLSSESTVSRIRTEHFPLTLESARPSHTSQYLCASSESGSGEKLFFGSGTQLSVL.

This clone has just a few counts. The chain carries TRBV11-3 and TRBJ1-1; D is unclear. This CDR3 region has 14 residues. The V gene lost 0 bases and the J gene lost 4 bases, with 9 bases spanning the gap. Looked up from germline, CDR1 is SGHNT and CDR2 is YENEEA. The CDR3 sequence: CASSLDFAATEAFF. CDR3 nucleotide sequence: TGTGCCAGCAGCTTAGATTTCGCTGCCACTGAAGCTTTCTTT. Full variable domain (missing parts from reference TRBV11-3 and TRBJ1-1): EAGVVQSPRYKIIEKKQPVAFWCNPISGHNTLYWYLQNLGQGPELLIRYENEEAVDDSQLPKDRFSAERLKGVDSTLKIQPAELGDSAVYLCASSLDFAATEAFFGQGTRLTVV.

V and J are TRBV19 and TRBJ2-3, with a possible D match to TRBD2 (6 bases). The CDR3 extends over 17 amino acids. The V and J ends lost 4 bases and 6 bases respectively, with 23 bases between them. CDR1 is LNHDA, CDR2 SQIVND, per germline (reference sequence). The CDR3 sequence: CASSTQRSGGRMDTQYF. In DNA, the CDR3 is TGTGCCAGTAGTACCCAAAGGTCCGGGGGACGAATGGATACGCAGTATTTT.

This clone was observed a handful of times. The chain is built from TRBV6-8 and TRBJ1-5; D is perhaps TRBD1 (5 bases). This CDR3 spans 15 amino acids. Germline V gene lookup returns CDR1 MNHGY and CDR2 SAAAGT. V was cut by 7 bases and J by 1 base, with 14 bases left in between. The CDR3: CASTPGVMSNQPQHF. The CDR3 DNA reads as TGTGCCAGCACCCCGGGGGTTATGAGCAATCAGCCCCAGCATTTT.

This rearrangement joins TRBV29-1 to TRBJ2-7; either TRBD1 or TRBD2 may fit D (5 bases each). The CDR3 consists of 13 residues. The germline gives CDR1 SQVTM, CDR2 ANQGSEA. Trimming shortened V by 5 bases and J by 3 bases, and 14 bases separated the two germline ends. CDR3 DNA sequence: TGCAGCGTTCGCCCGGGACCTTACTACGAGCAGTACTTC. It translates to CSVRPGPYYEQYF.

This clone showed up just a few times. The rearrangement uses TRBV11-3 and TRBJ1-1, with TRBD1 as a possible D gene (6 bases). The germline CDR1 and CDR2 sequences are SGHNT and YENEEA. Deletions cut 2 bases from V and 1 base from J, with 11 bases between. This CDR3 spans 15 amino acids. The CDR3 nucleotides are TGTGCCAGCAGCTTACAGTACAGGGCGAACACTGAAGCTTTCTTT. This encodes CASSLQYRANTEAFF.

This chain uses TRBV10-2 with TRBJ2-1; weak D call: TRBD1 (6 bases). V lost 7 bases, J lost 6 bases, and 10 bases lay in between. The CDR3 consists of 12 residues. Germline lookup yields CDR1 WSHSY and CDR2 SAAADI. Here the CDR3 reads CASNTGFNEQFF. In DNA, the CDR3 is TGCGCCAGCAACACAGGGTTCAATGAGCAGTTCTTC.

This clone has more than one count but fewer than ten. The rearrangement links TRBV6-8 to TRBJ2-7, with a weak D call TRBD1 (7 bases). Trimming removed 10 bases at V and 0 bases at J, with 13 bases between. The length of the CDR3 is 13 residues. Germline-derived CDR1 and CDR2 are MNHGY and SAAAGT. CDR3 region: CAIRGADSYEQYF. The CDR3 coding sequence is TGTGCCATCAGGGGGGCGGACTCCTACGAGCAGTACTTC.

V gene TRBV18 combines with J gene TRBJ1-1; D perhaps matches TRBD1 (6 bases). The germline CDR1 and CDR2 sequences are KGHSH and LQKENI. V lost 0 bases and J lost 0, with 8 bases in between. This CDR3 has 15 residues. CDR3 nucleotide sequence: TGTGCCAGCTCACCACCGGAGGGGGTGAACACTGAAGCTTTCTTT. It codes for CASSPPEGVNTEAFF.

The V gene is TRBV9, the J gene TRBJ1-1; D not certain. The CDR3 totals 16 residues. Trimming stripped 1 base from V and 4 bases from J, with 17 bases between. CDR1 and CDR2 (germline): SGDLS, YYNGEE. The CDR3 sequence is CASSVSVEGDGTEAFF. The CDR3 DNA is TGTGCCAGCAGCGTATCAGTAGAGGGCGATGGCACTGAAGCTTTCTTT.

The CDR3 loop reads CASSGYRGTEAFF. The CDR3 DNA reads TGTGCCAGCAGTGGATACAGGGGAACTGAAGCTTTCTTT. The V call is TRBV6-8, the J call TRBJ1-1, with 7 nucleotides matching TRBD1. This CDR3 contains 13 residues. Looked up from germline, CDR1 is MNHGY and CDR2 is SAAAGT. V shed 5 bases and J 5 bases; nucleotides not matched to a gene: 5.

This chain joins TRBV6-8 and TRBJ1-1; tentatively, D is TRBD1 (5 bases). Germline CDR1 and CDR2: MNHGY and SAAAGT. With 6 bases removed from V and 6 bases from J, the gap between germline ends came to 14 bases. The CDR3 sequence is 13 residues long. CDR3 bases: TGTGCCAGCAGCCCCGTAGACAGAGCTGAAGCTTTCTTT. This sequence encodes CASSPVDRAEAFF.

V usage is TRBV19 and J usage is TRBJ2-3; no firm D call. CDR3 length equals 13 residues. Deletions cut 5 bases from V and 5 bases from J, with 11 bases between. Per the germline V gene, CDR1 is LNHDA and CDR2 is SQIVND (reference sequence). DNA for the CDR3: TGTGCCAGTAGTCCCCTTGACGGAGATACGCAGTATTTT. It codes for CASSPLDGDTQYF.